A single sample is the source of the 6 T cell receptor beta chains below, sequenced in a study of blood T cell repertoires in COVID-19. Sequencing was performed with immunoSEQ multiplex PCR; in TCRdb, only in-frame clones are kept and a portion is missing. The table shows under 300,000 clones, with roughly nine tenths occurring only once. Sequencing was performed on peripheral blood. The receptors stem from a woman between 40 and 55 years old who had recovered from COVID-19.

This chain links TRBV11-3 with TRBJ2-7; 7 bases align to TRBD2. The V gene end was trimmed by 0 bases and the J gene end by 2 bases; junction bases not matched to a gene: 10. Germline CDR1 is SGHNT and CDR2 is YENEEA. The CDR3 is 17 residues long. CDR3 nucleotides: TGTGCCAGCAGCTTAGAGAGCTGGGGGGGGAGCACCTACGAGCAGTACTTC. Translating gives CASSLESWGGSTYEQYF.

The chain couples TRBV6-5 to TRBJ2-7; weak D call: TRBD2 (6 bases). The CDR3 loop spans 15 amino acids. V was clipped by 10 bases and J by 5 bases, with 24 bases between them. CDR1 MNHEY and CDR2 SVGAGI come from the germline V gene. The DNA of the CDR3 is TGTGCCACCTACTCTCGCCCGGGACTCTTCCACGAGCAGTACTTC. It specifies CATYSRPGLFHEQYF.

This clone showed up just once. The chain combines TRBV6-5 with TRBJ1-1; 8 bases fit TRBD1. Germline V lookup: CDR1 MNHEY, CDR2 SVGAGI. The CDR3 length is 14 residues. V was pared by 5 bases and J by 1 base, with 3 bases of the junction left unmatched. The CDR3 DNA is TGTGCCAGCAGTCTAGACAGGGGGAACACTGAAGCTTTCTTT. Translated, it gives CASSLDRGNTEAFF.

This chain links TRBV11-2 with TRBJ2-1, with TRBD1 matching 11 bases. This CDR3 has 19 amino acids. Germline CDR1 SGHAT, CDR2 FQNNGV. With V trimmed by 5 bases and J by 0 bases, 12 bases remained unmatched. In DNA, the CDR3 is TGTGCCAGCAGCAGTAACCCCGGGACAGGGGGATTCTCCTACAATGAGCAGTTCTTC. This gives the protein CASSSNPGTGGFSYNEQFF.

The genes are TRBV5-1 and TRBJ2-5; 15 positions match TRBD2. This CDR3 is 16 amino acids long. Germline assignment: CDR1 SGHRS and CDR2 YFSETQ. The V gene end was trimmed by 4 bases and the J gene end by 2 bases; junction bases not matched to a gene: 3. Written as DNA, the CDR3 is TGCGCCAGCAGCACCGGACTAGCGGGAGGGCAAGAGACCCAGTACTTC. This encodes CASSTGLAGGQETQYF.

This clone was found once. The chain uses TRBV27 and TRBJ2-7; 8 nucleotides line up with TRBD2. V was clipped by 4 bases and J by 4 bases; unmatched bases: 3. The CDR3 length is 13 residues. Germline V gene data show CDR1 as MNHEY and CDR2 as SMNVEV (reference sequence). The CDR3 reads CASSYREGYEQYF. The CDR3 DNA follows: TGTGCCAGCAGTTACCGGGAGGGTTACGAGCAGTACTTC.